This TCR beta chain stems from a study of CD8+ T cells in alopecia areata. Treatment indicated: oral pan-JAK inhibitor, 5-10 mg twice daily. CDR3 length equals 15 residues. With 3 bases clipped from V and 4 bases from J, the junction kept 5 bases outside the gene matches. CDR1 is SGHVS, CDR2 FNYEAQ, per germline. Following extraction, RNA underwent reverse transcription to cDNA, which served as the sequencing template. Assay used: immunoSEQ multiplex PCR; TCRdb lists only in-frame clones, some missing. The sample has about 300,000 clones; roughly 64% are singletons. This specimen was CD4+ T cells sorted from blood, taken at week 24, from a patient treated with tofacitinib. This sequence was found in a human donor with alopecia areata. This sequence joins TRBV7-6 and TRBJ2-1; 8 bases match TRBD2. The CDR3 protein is CASSLGRGEYNEQFF. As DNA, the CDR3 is TGTGCCAGCAGCTTGGGGCGGGGGGAATACAATGAGCAGTTCTTC.